This T cell receptor (beta chain) was identified during a study of identical twins. Unique molecular identifiers were present on the cDNA, and a universal primer site came from template switching. Each CDR3 protein gets one entry after TCRdb re-called the 5' RACE reads with MiXCR. The repertoire consists of just over 500,000 distinct CDR3 sequences, with 22% occurring once and the leading ten covering 0.75% to 0.95%. Trimming pared 3 bases from V and 7 bases from J, leaving 6 bases between. Germline CDR1 LNHDA, CDR2 SQIVND (reference sequence). The CDR3 totals 11 residues. This sample also appeared in a second study, on T cells expressing NK-cell markers.

The TCR originated in a woman aged 18-29 years in good health. Sequenced sample: CD4+ T cells sorted from blood. This sequence joins TRBV19 and TRBJ1-1; no clear D gene. CDR3 coding DNA: TGTGCCAGTAGTATCCATGGTGAAGCTTTCTTT. It encodes CASSIHGEAFF.